These 29 T cell receptor beta chains were sequenced from one sample in a study of molecular identifiers for immune sequencing clone quantification. From the PCR reads, TCRdb called clonotypes with MiXCR, one entry per CDR3 protein. Seen here are about 640,000 distinct CDR3 sequences, around 20% observed once, and the top ten hold roughly 0.83%. Sequencing used naive CD8+ T cells from blood, with Jurkat cell RNA spiked in. Documented subset: FACS-sorted CD8+CD4-CCR7+CD45RA+ naive T cells. The receptors were sampled from a human donor in good health. Some libraries in this study had Jurkat cell RNA spiked in.

CDR3 sequence: CASSLVWINTGELFF. CDR3 DNA: TGTGCCAGCAGCTTAGTATGGATTAACACCGGGGAGCTGTTTTTT. The chain employs TRBV11-2 and TRBJ2-2; unclear D gene. CDR3 length equals 15 residues. Germline-derived CDR1 and CDR2 are SGHAT and FQNNGV. The V gene lost 1 base and the J gene lost 2 bases, with 8 bases spanning the gap. Supplemented by reference TRBV11-2 and TRBJ2-2, the full variable domain reads EAGVAQSPRYKIIEKRQSVAFWCNPISGHATLYWYQQILGQGPKLLIQFQNNGVVDDSQLPKDRFSAERLKGVDSTLKIQPAKLEDSAVYLCASSLVWINTGELFFGEGSRLTVL.

As to this clonotype: This could be a read error, since a much larger clone is one nucleotide away. J is TRBJ2-7 and V is TRBV6-6, with D perhaps given as TRBD1 or TRBD2 (5 bases each). This CDR3 has 14 residues. The germline gives CDR1 MNHNY, CDR2 SVGAGI (reference sequence). V gave up 7 bases and J gave up 3 bases, with 16 bases separating them. The CDR3 protein is CASIPGRMGYEQYF. The CDR3 nucleotides read TGTGCCAGCATTCCGGGACGGATGGGCTACGAGCAGTACTTC.

This clonotype was found many times. The V call is TRBV2, the J call TRBJ1-5; D remains ambiguous. V lost 6 bases and J lost 1, with 13 bases in between. Germline V gene sequence: CDR1 SNHLY, CDR2 FYNNEI. This CDR3 region has 15 residues. In DNA, the CDR3 is TGTGCCAGCAGCCTCCCTGACGGAAGCAATCAGCCCCAGCATTTT. Its translation is CASSLPDGSNQPQHF.

This clonotype appeared a few times. The rearrangement joins TRBV9 to TRBJ2-7; 7 nucleotides align to TRBD1. Looked up from germline, CDR1 is SGDLS and CDR2 is YYNGEE. J was trimmed by 5 bases and V by 0 bases; bases with no gene match: 8. CDR3 length: 15 amino acids. The CDR3 sequence is CASSVDRGHGDEQYF. For the CDR3, the DNA is TGTGCCAGCAGCGTAGACAGGGGACACGGCGACGAGCAGTACTTC.

As for this clonotype: A read error may be the cause here, since a much bigger clone is one base away. Here the CDR3 reads CSAAGTATANTEAFF. CDR3 nucleotides: TGCAGTGCGGCCGGGACAGCAACTGCTAACACTGAAGCTTTCTTT. V gene TRBV20-1 combines with J gene TRBJ1-1, with 7 bases lining up with TRBD1. The CDR3 has 15 amino acids. The junction had 12 bases not matched to a gene; V was cut back by 6 bases and J by 2 bases. Looked up from germline, CDR1 is DFQATT and CDR2 is SNEGSKA (reference sequence).

The V gene is TRBV11-2, the J gene TRBJ2-2; 9 positions match TRBD2. With V trimmed by 5 bases and J by 4 bases, 8 bases remained unmatched. The CDR3 covers 16 residues. CDR1 and CDR2 from the germline V gene are SGHAT and FQNNGV. The CDR3 nucleotides read TGTGCCAGCAGCCACAGAGCGGGAGGCTCCACCGGGGAGCTGTTTTTT. It codes for CASSHRAGGSTGELFF.

This clonotype was recorded at least ten times. The chain has TRBV6-1 and TRBJ1-1; D gene ambiguous. The V gene's germline CDR1 is MNHNS and CDR2 SASEGT. This CDR3 is 12 amino acids long. Trimming removed 6 bases at V and 1 base at J, with 6 bases between. The CDR3 DNA reads TGTGCCAGCAGGGACTGGAACACTGAAGCTTTCTTT. This encodes CASRDWNTEAFF.

The table lists this clonotype with a count of one. It may be a read error: a sequence one base away is much more abundant. The chain recombines TRBV27 with TRBJ2-1; D not resolved. The CDR3 length is 13 residues. CDR1 is MNHEY, CDR2 SMNVEV, per germline (reference sequence). The CDR3: CACSPVGANEQFF. CDR3 DNA sequence: TGTGCCTGCAGCCCGGTCGGAGCCAATGAGCAGTTCTTC.

The J gene is TRBJ2-7, the V gene TRBV6-1, with D perhaps TRBD1 or TRBD2 (5 bases each). There are 18 residues in the CDR3. Trimming stripped 4 bases from V and 6 bases from J, with 28 bases between. Germline CDR1 and CDR2: MNHNS and SASEGT. The CDR3 DNA is TGTGCCAGCAGTGGCCGTTGGGACGGACCTTATTTACGGGGCGAGCAGTACTTC. Translated, it gives CASSGRWDGPYLRGEQYF.

This clonotype was observed at least ten times. This chain joins TRBV19 and TRBJ1-5; D is ambiguous. Trimming shortened V by 1 base and J by 1 base, and 8 bases separated the two germline ends. Germline CDR1 LNHDA, CDR2 SQIVND (reference sequence). There are 15 residues in the CDR3. CDR3 protein: CASSIGGRSNQPQHF. The DNA of the CDR3 is TGTGCCAGTAGTATAGGTGGAAGGAGCAATCAGCCCCAGCATTTT.

There are many counts of this clonotype. The chain carries TRBV5-5 and TRBJ2-7, with a weak D call TRBD1 (5 bases). V was pared by 0 bases and J by 3 bases, with 13 bases between. The CDR3 consists of 15 residues. CDR1 SGHKS and CDR2 YYEKEE come from the germline V gene (reference sequence). In DNA form, the CDR3 reads TGTGCCAGCAGCTTGGAGGGCCAGGGTGACTACGAGCAGTACTTC. Translated, it gives CASSLEGQGDYEQYF.

This clonotype was detected many times. The chain recombines TRBV10-2 with TRBJ2-7, with 10 positions matching TRBD2. The V gene end was trimmed by 2 bases and the J gene end by 4 bases; junction bases not matched to a gene: 5. This CDR3 has 15 amino acids. CDR1 WSHSY and CDR2 SAAADI come from the germline V gene. The CDR3 spells CASSERLAGGYEQYF. The CDR3 DNA reads TGCGCCAGCAGTGAGCGCTTAGCGGGGGGATACGAGCAGTACTTC.

This clonotype was picked up many times. The chain employs TRBV28 and TRBJ1-5; D possibly corresponds to TRBD1 (5 bases). Germline V gene data show CDR1 as MDHEN and CDR2 as SYDVKM. V was cut by 3 bases and J by 7 bases, with 22 bases left in between. This CDR3 region has 17 residues. In DNA form, the CDR3 reads TGTGCCAGCAGTTTCCCCCAGGCGCGGGCGGGGGACCAGCCCCAGCATTTT. Protein sequence: CASSFPQARAGDQPQHF.

Comment on this clonotype: This may arise from a read error, as a much more abundant clone is one base away. This sequence joins TRBV27 and TRBJ2-7; 9 nucleotides match TRBD1. The CDR3 is 14 amino acids. Germline V gene data show CDR1 as MNHEY and CDR2 as SMNVEV (reference sequence). V shed 9 bases, J shed 8 bases, and the junction held 14 bases outside the gene matches. As DNA, the CDR3 is TGTGCCAGTGAGCCGGGACAGGGTCACGACAAGCAGTACTTC. Translating gives CASEPGQGHDKQYF.

The sample holds one count of this clonotype. Because it lacks the conserved phenylalanine or tryptophan at the end, this CDR3 is likely a read error. V gene TRBV12-3 or TRBV12-4 combines with J gene TRBJ1-1; D not resolved. The ends were cut back, 5 bases at V and 0 bases at J, with 7 bases in the middle. This CDR3 contains 13 residues. This CDR3 is CASSLGVNTEAFL. Here the CDR3 DNA reads TGTGCCAGCAGTCTTGGGGTGAACACTGAAGCTTTCCTT.

About this clonotype: A read error is possible here, since a much larger clone lies one base away. The chain couples TRBV6-2 or TRBV6-3 to TRBJ1-1; D perhaps matches TRBD1 (6 bases). The germline CDR1 and CDR2 sequences are MNHEY and SVGEGT. The CDR3 has 15 amino acids. Trimming removed 7 bases at V and 9 bases at J, with 24 bases between. The CDR3 loop is CASILAGGGRHKAFF. CDR3 bases: TGTGCCAGCATTCTCGCTGGGGGGGGCAGACATAAAGCTTTCTTT.

This clonotype was seen at least ten times. The chain carries TRBV29-1 and TRBJ2-5, with no clear D. Germline CDR1 SQVTM, CDR2 ANQGSEA. This CDR3 comprises 10 residues. Trimming stripped 3 bases from V and 5 bases from J, with 4 bases between. Written as DNA, the CDR3 is TGCAGCGTTGATTCCGAGACCCAGTACTTC. Its protein product is CSVDSETQYF. The whole variable domain, remainder taken from reference TRBV29-1 and TRBJ2-5, is SAVISQKPSRDICQRGTSLTIQCQVDSQVTMMFWYRQQPGQSLTLIATANQGSEATYESGFVIDKFPISRPNLTFSTLTVSNMSPEDSSIYLCSVDSETQYFGPGTRLLVL.

This clonotype was seen only a few times. This chain links TRBV4-1 with TRBJ2-7; possible D gene TRBD2, 6 bases. CDR3 length: 15 residues. V was cut by 3 bases and J by 6 bases, with 18 bases left in between. The V gene's germline CDR1 is MGHRA and CDR2 YSYEKL. The CDR3 nucleotides read TGCGCCAGCAGCCAGGGGCCCGGGGGAGTGGCCGAGCAGTACTTC. This encodes CASSQGPGGVAEQYF.

This clonotype has only a few counts. No conserved phenylalanine or tryptophan is present at the end of the CDR3, so a read error is the likely explanation. The chain is built from TRBV24-1 and TRBJ1-1; possibly TRBD1 for D (6 bases). V was trimmed by 12 bases and J by 7 bases, leaving 14 bases between them. Per germline, CDR1 KGHDR and CDR2 SFDVKD. The length of the CDR3 is 11 residues. Written as DNA, the CDR3 is TGTGCCTCCATGGGGGCGAATGAAGCTTTCTCT. It specifies CASMGANEAFS.

A word on this clonotype: Being one base from a much bigger clone, this may be a read error. The genes are TRBV5-1 and TRBJ2-7; 8 bases line up with TRBD2. The germline V gene has CDR1 SGHRS and CDR2 YFSETQ. The CDR3 consists of 13 residues. CDR3 DNA sequence: TGCGCCAGCAGCCAGACTAGCGTCTACGGGCAGTACTTC. It is translated as CASSQTSVYGQYF.

This clonotype was counted many times. The chain carries TRBV30 and TRBJ2-7, with D possibly called TRBD1 or TRBD2 (6 bases each). This CDR3 contains 13 residues. The germline V gene encodes CDR1 GTSNPN and CDR2 SVGIG (reference sequence). Trimming cost V 1 base and J 0 bases, with 7 bases left between them. CDR3 nucleotides: TGTGCCTGGAGTGAGGGGGGCTCCTACGAGCAGTACTTC. It translates to CAWSEGGSYEQYF. Complete variable domain (other parts from reference TRBV30 and TRBJ2-7): SQTIHQWPATLVQPVGSPLSLECTVEGTSNPNLYWYRQAAGRGLQLLFYSVGIGQISSEVPQNLSASRPQDRQFILSSKKLLLSDSGFYLCAWSEGGSYEQYFGPGTRLTVT.

This clonotype has only a few counts. The V call is TRBV15, the J call TRBJ2-5; D is possibly TRBD2 (5 bases). The CDR3 has 16 amino acids. Germline values: CDR1 LNHNV, CDR2 YYDKDF (reference sequence). V was clipped by 11 bases and J by 0 bases, with 22 bases between them. CDR3 sequence: CAVGSDRPGYQETQYF. The CDR3 DNA sequence: TGTGCCGTAGGTAGCGACCGGCCTGGGTACCAAGAGACCCAGTACTTC. The complete variable domain, with remaining parts taken from reference TRBV15 and TRBJ2-5, reads DAMVIQNPRYQVTQFGKPVTLSCSQTLNHNVMYWYQQKSSQAPKLLFHYYDKDFNNEADTPDNFQSRRPNTSFCFLDIRSPGLGDTAMYLCAVGSDRPGYQETQYFGPGTRLLVL.

This clonotype was seen at least ten times. This rearrangement joins TRBV5-1 to TRBJ2-7; D perhaps matches TRBD1 (5 bases). V was cut by 0 bases and J by 0 bases, with 10 bases left in between. The CDR3 consists of 15 residues. Germline V gives CDR1 SGHRS, CDR2 YFSETQ. CDR3: CASSLADSPSYEQYF. CDR3 nucleotide sequence: TGCGCCAGCAGCTTGGCCGACAGTCCCTCCTACGAGCAGTACTTC.

This clonotype was seen only a few times. The V and J genes are TRBV14 and TRBJ2-1; D is unclear. V dropped 0 bases and J dropped 6 bases, with 15 bases sitting between them. Germline V gene data show CDR1 as SGHDN and CDR2 as FVKESK. The CDR3 has 16 amino acids. This chain's CDR3 is CASSQDSWLDGNEQFF. The CDR3 nucleotides are TGTGCCAGCAGCCAAGATTCATGGCTTGATGGCAATGAGCAGTTCTTC.

A few counts support this clonotype. The chain carries TRBV19 and TRBJ2-5; 9 bases map to TRBD2. Germline V gives CDR1 LNHDA, CDR2 SQIVND (reference sequence). J was trimmed by 2 bases and V by 3 bases; bases with no gene match: 16. The CDR3 is made up of 19 amino acids. The CDR3 region has the DNA TGTGCCAGTAGTATGGTGGCCCTAGCGGGACCTCGAGGGCAAGAGACCCAGTACTTC. Encoded protein: CASSMVALAGPRGQETQYF. Drawing the rest from reference TRBV19 and TRBJ2-5, the complete variable domain is DGGITQSPKYLFRKEGQNVTLSCEQNLNHDAMYWYRQDPGQGLRLIYYSQIVNDFQKGDIAEGYSVSREKKESFPLTVTSAQKNPTAFYLCASSMVALAGPRGQETQYFGPGTRLLVL.

As concerns this clonotype: This may stem from a read error, because a much larger clone lies one nucleotide away. This chain links TRBV7-9 with TRBJ1-1; TRBD1 matches 7 bases. CDR3 length equals 16 residues. The germline V gene encodes CDR1 SEHNR and CDR2 FQNEAQ (reference sequence). CDR3 amino acids: CAGSRPLGDSDNEAFF. The CDR3 DNA reads TGTGCCGGCAGCCGTCCCCTAGGGGACAGTGATAATGAAGCTTTCTTT.

The table lists this clonotype with many counts. The rearrangement links TRBV9 to TRBJ1-3; 7 bases agree with TRBD1. The germline V gene has CDR1 SGDLS and CDR2 YYNGEE. J lost 4 bases, V lost 7 bases, and 2 bases had no gene match. The length of the CDR3 is 12 residues. The CDR3 nucleotides read TGTGCCAGCGGGACAGCCGGAAACACCATATATTTT. Its translation is CASGTAGNTIYF.

This clonotype was picked up many times. The genes are TRBV29-1 and TRBJ2-3; the D gene is possibly TRBD2 (6 bases). Germline V gives CDR1 SQVTM, CDR2 ANQGSEA. The CDR3 length is 11 residues. V lost 5 bases to trimming and J lost 8 bases, with 11 bases between them. Here the CDR3 DNA reads TGCAGCGTTTCCACGGGGGTTACGCAGTATTTT. As protein: CSVSTGVTQYF.

In this sample, this clonotype turned up a few times. V and J are TRBV20-1 and TRBJ1-3, with D hard to call. This CDR3 region has 15 residues. V dropped 2 bases and J dropped 0 bases, with 11 bases sitting between them. The germline gives CDR1 DFQATT, CDR2 SNEGSKA (reference sequence). The CDR3 nucleotides read TGCAGTGCTAGACCGGTGGACCTCTCTGGAAACACCATATATTTT. Translation: CSARPVDLSGNTIYF.